This T cell receptor (beta chain) comes out of a study of tumor-infiltrating lymphocytes in primary liver carcinoma. Making TCR beta cDNA involved around 540 ng total RNA and a constant-region primer. Three nested multiplex PCR rounds, a slightly modified ARM-PCR, produced the libraries for TCR beta. TRBV1-TRBV30 forward and Cbeta reverse primers drove the first two approximately 10-cycle rounds. TCRdb fed the multiplex PCR reads into MiXCR, producing one record per CDR3 protein. The table lists 100,000 to 150,000 distinct CDR3 sequences, 55% to 75% of them singletons. In germline, CDR1 is MNHNS, CDR2 SASEGT. The CDR3 totals 14 residues. Investigators took RNA and DNA out together from approximately 22-30 mg of unsorted bulk tissue. Patients were treatment-naive with chronic HBV infection. Comment on this clonotype: No conserved phenylalanine or tryptophan is present at the end of the CDR3, so a read error is the likely explanation.

This TCR was sampled from an older woman with primary liver carcinoma and hepatitis B virus infection. Sequenced: liver tumor tissue from sampling region 3. Subset reported: tumor region T3, left-lateral pole. The J gene is TRBJ2-1, the V gene TRBV6-1; maybe TRBD2 (5 bases). The CDR3 region has the DNA TGTGTCACGGAGGAGCGGAGCCTCTACAATGAGCAGTTCTTA. This gives the protein CVTEERSLYNEQFL.